Listed below are T cell receptor beta chains from one sample, sequenced in a study of OX40 agonist ivuxolimab in advanced cancers. The method was immunoSEQ multiplex PCR; TCRdb's version includes in-frame clones alone and lacks a portion of them. This sample has about 86,000 clones, with around 90% found just once. The material sequenced was CD4+ or CD8+ T cells sorted from blood, taken in a trial of the OX40 agonist ivuxolimab. The source is an adult with an advanced solid tumor such as melanoma, head and neck, liver or kidney cancer. Each CDR3 is given without its conserved first and last residue. D genes are given only for firm matches.

J gene | V gene | D gene | CDR3 protein
. | TRBV18 | . | ASSPPGSYEQY
TRBJ2-1 | TRBV27 | TRBD2 | ASSGGSGRGGREQF
TRBJ2-2 | TRBV19 | . | ASSIDFRTLPGELF
TRBJ1-2 | TRBV9 | . | ASSTRAGDYGYT
TRBJ2-2 | TRBV7-9 | TRBD1 | ASRSGTGGNTGELF
TRBJ2-1 | TRBV12-5 | TRBD2 | ASGLSAGGGSYNEQF
TRBJ2-7 | TRBV7-6 | . | ASSLTDSYEQY
TRBJ1-1 | TRBV5-6 | . | ASSKGTTEAF
TRBJ2-3 | TRBV29-1 | . | SVVQYERTDTQY
TRBJ2-1 | TRBV5-1 | TRBD1 | ASSSARGLNEQF
TRBJ1-3 | TRBV7-9 | . | ASSLAIITGSGNTIY
TRBJ2-1 | TRBV5-1 | . | ASSFGRIGSPFSYNEQF
TRBJ1-1 | TRBV27 | . | ASRSQGNTEAF
TRBJ1-2 | TRBV7-9 | TRBD1 | ASSLAPGTEPLYT
TRBJ1-4 | TRBV19 | . | ASSYSGGNEKLF
TRBJ1-1 | TRBV7-9 | TRBD1 | ASSLDWDRTEAF
TRBJ1-5 | TRBV6-4 | TRBD1 | ASRDTSGTEHNQPQH
TRBJ1-3 | TRBV18 | . | ASAFTSRGSGNTIY